One sample yielded the 29 T cell receptor beta chains listed below, sequenced in a study of OX40 agonist ivuxolimab in advanced cancers. The repertoire was sequenced with immunoSEQ multiplex PCR; TCRdb's copy has only in-frame clones and lacks some. The repertoire holds just under 65,000 clones, around four fifths seen once, with 7.5% to 10% in the top ten. The source material was CD4+ or CD8+ T cells sorted from blood, sampled in a trial of the OX40 agonist ivuxolimab. The receptors were gathered from an adult with an advanced solid tumor such as melanoma, head and neck, liver or kidney cancer.

The chain combines TRBV5-1 with TRBJ2-2; perhaps TRBD1 as D (5 bases). The V and J ends lost 2 bases and 7 bases respectively, with 15 bases between them. Germline CDR1 is SGHRS and CDR2 is YFSETQ. The CDR3 is 15 residues long. The chain's CDR3 is CASSFSAGWDGELFF. CDR3 DNA: TGCGCCAGCAGCTTCTCGGCAGGGTGGGACGGGGAGCTGTTTTTT.

The genes are TRBV25-1 and TRBJ2-7, with TRBD1 matching over 9 bases. The germline CDR1 and CDR2 sequences are MGHDK and SYGVNS. The CDR3 covers 15 residues. Unmatched junction bases numbered 5, after V lost 5 bases and J lost 0 bases. CDR3 protein: CASSKGQGSSYEQYF. The CDR3 DNA reads as TGTGCCAGCAGTAAAGGACAGGGGAGCTCCTACGAGCAGTACTTC.

This sequence joins TRBV5-1 and TRBJ2-2, with no clear D. CDR1 is SGHRS and CDR2 is YFSETQ in the germline V gene. This CDR3 has 14 residues. With 2 bases removed from V and 5 bases from J, the gap between germline ends came to 10 bases. CDR3 in amino acids: CASSFEERTGELFF. CDR3 DNA: TGCGCCAGCAGCTTTGAGGAGCGAACCGGGGAGCTGTTTTTT.

The chain joins TRBV10-3 to TRBJ1-1; possibly TRBD1 for D (6 bases). The CDR3 extends over 15 amino acids. Germline values: CDR1 ENHRY, CDR2 SYGVKD. V lost 4 bases and J 0 bases, leaving 12 bases between the germline ends. This chain's CDR3 is CAISAADSMNTEAFF. DNA of the CDR3: TGTGCCATCAGTGCTGCGGACAGCATGAACACTGAAGCTTTCTTT.

The chain recombines TRBV14 with TRBJ2-3; 7 nucleotides align to TRBD2. This CDR3 is built from 18 residues. The ends lost 0 bases at V and 1 base at J; junction bases unmatched: 10. The germline gives CDR1 SGHDN, CDR2 FVKESK. The CDR3 nucleotides are TGTGCCAGCAGCCAAGAAGGTCTAGCGGTGATGCGCACAGATACGCAGTATTTT. Amino acids: CASSQEGLAVMRTDTQYF.

V gene TRBV6-5 combines with J gene TRBJ1-5; 8 nucleotides agree with TRBD1. The trim removed 2 bases at V and 4 bases at J, leaving 4 bases unmatched. The germline gives CDR1 MNHEY, CDR2 SVGAGI. The CDR3 consists of 15 residues. CDR3 loop: CASSYEGTGNQPQHF. In DNA, the CDR3 is TGTGCCAGCAGTTACGAGGGGACAGGTAATCAGCCCCAGCATTTT.

The chain combines TRBV7-2 with TRBJ1-1, with D tentatively TRBD1 (5 bases). Germline V lookup: CDR1 SGHTA, CDR2 FQGNSA. The CDR3 contains 14 residues. Trimming removed 2 bases at V and 4 bases at J, with 11 bases between. CDR3 in DNA: TGTGCCAGCAGCTTATCGGGGGTAGGCACTGAAGCTTTCTTT. Translation gives CASSLSGVGTEAFF.

The chain is built from TRBV30 and TRBJ2-2; no reliable D call. Germline CDR1 and CDR2: GTSNPN and SVGIG (reference sequence). This CDR3 contains 11 residues. Deletions cut 3 bases from V and 4 bases from J, with 3 bases between. DNA for the CDR3: TGTGCCTGGAGGGGCACCGGGGAGCTGTTTTTT. Amino acids: CAWRGTGELFF.

The table lists this clone with a count of one. The J gene is TRBJ1-1, the V gene TRBV28; possibly TRBD1 for D (6 bases). This CDR3 spans 13 amino acids. V was clipped by 5 bases and J by 8 bases, with 15 bases between them. Germline loops: CDR1 MDHEN, CDR2 SYDVKM. CDR3 sequence reads: CASSGDRRWEAFF. CDR3 DNA: TGTGCCAGCAGTGGCGACAGGCGTTGGGAAGCTTTCTTT.

In its sample, this clone was seen a few times. The V gene is TRBV7-9, the J gene TRBJ1-5, with unresolved D. Germline V gene sequence: CDR1 SEHNR, CDR2 FQNEAQ (reference sequence). V lost 0 bases to trimming and J lost 12 bases, with 12 bases between them. The CDR3 is 13 residues long. CDR3 coding DNA: TGTGCCAGCAGCTTAGCCCCCGATCCCCGCCAGCATTTT. Translated: CASSLAPDPRQHF.

This chain links TRBV7-8 with TRBJ2-3, with 14 bases fitting TRBD2. The CDR3 is 16 residues long. Germline V gene lookup returns CDR1 SGHVS and CDR2 FQNEAQ. The V segment lost 1 base and the J segment 5 bases; nucleotides outside the gene matches: 2. CDR3 bases: TGTGCCAGCAGCTTAGTGGGACTAGCGGGAGAAGATACGCAGTATTTT. It is translated as CASSLVGLAGEDTQYF.

This rearrangement joins TRBV30 to TRBJ2-7; the D gene could be TRBD1 or TRBD2 (6 bases each). This CDR3 spans 11 amino acids. Germline V gene sequence: CDR1 GTSNPN, CDR2 SVGIG (reference sequence). Trimming cost V 8 bases and J 2 bases, with 10 bases left between them. CDR3: CALEGAYEQYF. CDR3 nucleotides: TGTGCCCTGGAGGGGGCCTACGAGCAGTACTTC.

The chain links TRBV27 to TRBJ2-5; D not certain. CDR3 size: 13 residues. Trimming removed 4 bases from V and 6 bases from J, with 12 bases in between. Germline lookup yields CDR1 MNHEY and CDR2 SMNVEV (reference sequence). CDR3: CASSYGVGKTQYF. In DNA form, the CDR3 reads TGTGCCAGCAGTTACGGCGTGGGGAAGACCCAGTACTTC.

This clone occurred a few times. The J gene is TRBJ2-7, the V gene TRBV18, with D unresolved. The CDR3 runs to 15 residues. Germline CDR1 KGHSH, CDR2 LQKENI. With 3 bases removed from V and 3 bases from J, the gap between germline ends came to 15 bases. CDR3 in amino acids: CASSPQERANYEQYF. Written as DNA, the CDR3 is TGTGCCAGCTCACCTCAAGAACGGGCAAACTACGAGCAGTACTTC.

The chain recombines TRBV11-1 with TRBJ2-1; TRBD1 aligns across 11 bases. The germline V gene encodes CDR1 SGHAT and CDR2 FQDESV (reference sequence). The CDR3 contains 16 residues. V lost 5 bases to trimming and J lost 9 bases; unmatched junction nucleotides: 12. The CDR3 region is CASSQWADRGPVEQFF. The DNA of the CDR3 is TGTGCCAGCAGCCAGTGGGCGGACAGGGGGCCGGTTGAGCAGTTCTTC.

In regard to this clone: Within the sample, other DNA sequences also encode this same CDR3. The rearrangement uses TRBV19 and TRBJ2-1, with 11 nucleotides matching TRBD2. Per the germline V gene, CDR1 is LNHDA and CDR2 is SQIVND (reference sequence). The V gene end was trimmed by 5 bases and the J gene end by 4 bases; junction bases not matched to a gene: 4. CDR3 length equals 15 residues. The CDR3 nucleotides read TGTGCCAGTAGTTGGGTAGCGGGAGGGTACAATGAGCAGTTCTTC. This codes for CASSWVAGGYNEQFF.

This chain joins TRBV9 and TRBJ2-3; TRBD1 is a possible D gene (6 bases). From germline, CDR1 is SGDLS and CDR2 YYNGEE. V shed 0 bases and J shed 4 bases, with 9 bases lying between them. CDR3 length: 14 residues. As DNA, the CDR3 is TGTGCCAGCAGCGTAGGGCCAGGGGCAGATACGCAGTATTTT. Translation gives CASSVGPGADTQYF.

The rearrangement joins TRBV18 to TRBJ2-5; 8 bases align to TRBD1. CDR1 is KGHSH and CDR2 is LQKENI in the germline V gene. V lost 6 bases, J lost 1 base, and 4 bases stayed unmatched. The CDR3 has 14 amino acids. This CDR3 is CASSADRGQETQYF. The CDR3 region has the DNA TGTGCCAGCTCGGCCGACAGGGGCCAAGAGACCCAGTACTTC.

The chain couples TRBV10-3 to TRBJ2-5; the match to TRBD1 covers 7 bases. Per the germline V gene, CDR1 is ENHRY and CDR2 is SYGVKD. V trimming: 6 bases; J trimming: 5 bases; junction bases outside the gene matches: 9. CDR3 length equals 14 residues. The CDR3 loop is CAIREPNRGETQYF. Written as DNA, the CDR3 is TGTGCCATCAGAGAACCTAACAGGGGTGAGACCCAGTACTTC.

The chain is built from TRBV29-1 and TRBJ2-4; TRBD2 might be the D (6 bases). This CDR3 region has 11 residues. Between the trimmed V and J ends, which lost 7 bases and 4 bases, there was a span of 8 bases. The germline CDR1 and CDR2 sequences are SQVTM and ANQGSEA. This chain's CDR3 is CSAGLKNIQYF. For the CDR3, the DNA is TGCAGCGCCGGACTAAAAAACATTCAGTACTTC.

The chain has TRBV19 and TRBJ2-7; weak D call: TRBD1 (6 bases). Trimming removed 6 bases at V and 1 base at J, with 7 bases between. This CDR3 is 12 amino acids long. The germline CDR1 and CDR2 sequences are LNHDA and SQIVND (reference sequence). The CDR3 DNA is TGTGCCAGTAGCGACAGGTCCTACGAGCAGTACTTC. Its translation is CASSDRSYEQYF. Together with reference TRBV19 and TRBJ2-7, the CDR3 gives the full variable domain: DGGITQSPKYLFRKEGQNVTLSCEQNLNHDAMYWYRQDPGQGLRLIYYSQIVNDFQKGDIAEGYSVSREKKESFPLTVTSAQKNPTAFYLCASSDRSYEQYFGPGTRLTVT.

The rearrangement uses TRBV18 and TRBJ2-7, with D unclear. This CDR3 contains 13 residues. The V end was cut by 3 bases, the J end by 2 bases, with 8 bases between. Germline CDR1 KGHSH, CDR2 LQKENI. CDR3 region: CASSPSSPYEQYF. CDR3 nucleotide sequence: TGTGCCAGCTCACCGTCAAGCCCCTACGAGCAGTACTTC. The full variable domain, completed using reference TRBV18 and TRBJ2-7, is NAGVMQNPRHLVRRRGQEARLRCSPMKGHSHVYWYRQLPEEGLKFMVYLQKENIIDESGMPKERFSAEFPKEGPSILRIQQVVRGDSAAYFCASSPSSPYEQYFGPGTRLTVT.

The chain uses TRBV11-3 and TRBJ2-7; D not resolved. V lost 5 bases and J lost 2, with 7 bases in between. CDR1 and CDR2 (germline): SGHNT, YENEEA. The CDR3 loop spans 12 amino acids. This chain's CDR3 is CASSLNPYEQYF. The CDR3 nucleotides read TGTGCCAGCAGCCTGAACCCCTACGAGCAGTACTTC. The full variable domain, completed using reference TRBV11-3 and TRBJ2-7, is EAGVVQSPRYKIIEKKQPVAFWCNPISGHNTLYWYLQNLGQGPELLIRYENEEAVDDSQLPKDRFSAERLKGVDSTLKIQPAELGDSAVYLCASSLNPYEQYFGPGTRLTVT.

This clone came up once. The gene calls are TRBV11-2 and TRBJ2-1, with unresolved D. The germline CDR1 and CDR2 sequences are SGHAT and FQNNGV. The CDR3 is 11 amino acids. Between the trimmed V and J ends, which lost 2 bases and 8 bases, there was a span of 4 bases. This CDR3 is CASSLYDEQFF. The CDR3 bases are TGTGCCAGCAGCTTATACGATGAGCAGTTCTTC.

The rearrangement uses TRBV9 and TRBJ1-2; TRBD1 matches 7 bases. The CDR3 is made up of 16 amino acids. Per germline, CDR1 SGDLS and CDR2 YYNGEE. Trimming removed 4 bases from V and 7 bases from J; junction bases left unmatched: 16. The CDR3 coding sequence is TGTGCCAGCAGCCCTAGAATACAGGGGCTTTATGGTGGCTACACCTTC. Residues: CASSPRIQGLYGGYTF.

This sequence joins TRBV29-1 and TRBJ2-3; D is undetermined. CDR3 length equals 11 residues. Germline assignment: CDR1 SQVTM and CDR2 ANQGSEA. With 8 bases removed from V and 4 bases from J, the gap between germline ends came to 10 bases. The CDR3 region is CSLEYADTQYF. DNA for the CDR3: TGCAGCCTAGAGTACGCAGATACGCAGTATTTT.

This sequence joins TRBV5-1 and TRBJ2-2; TRBD1 is a possible D gene (6 bases). Germline assignment: CDR1 SGHRS and CDR2 YFSETQ. The CDR3 sequence is 15 residues long. The V end was cut by 2 bases, the J end by 5 bases, with 13 bases between. Written as DNA, the CDR3 is TGCGCCAGCAGCTTCGAGGGACAAATGACCGGGGAGCTGTTTTTT. Protein product: CASSFEGQMTGELFF. Supplemented by reference TRBV5-1 and TRBJ2-2, the full variable domain reads KAGVTQTPRYLIKTRGQQVTLSCSPISGHRSVSWYQQTPGQGLQFLFEYFSETQRNKGNFPGRFSGRQFSNSRSEMNVSTLELGDSALYLCASSFEGQMTGELFFGEGSRLTVL.

This clone was seen a single time. The CDR3, as DNA: TGTGCCAGCAGCCTCGGACAGGGGAACACCGGGGAGCTGTTTTTT. It is translated as CASSLGQGNTGELFF. The chain is built from TRBV11-3 and TRBJ2-2, with 8 positions matching TRBD1. The germline gives CDR1 SGHNT, CDR2 YENEEA. The CDR3 sequence is 15 residues long. With V trimmed by 5 bases and J by 1 base, 3 bases remained unmatched. The complete variable domain, with remaining parts taken from reference TRBV11-3 and TRBJ2-2, reads EAGVVQSPRYKIIEKKQPVAFWCNPISGHNTLYWYLQNLGQGPELLIRYENEEAVDDSQLPKDRFSAERLKGVDSTLKIQPAELGDSAVYLCASSLGQGNTGELFFGEGSRLTVL.

This chain joins TRBV7-2 and TRBJ1-6; D ambiguous. Germline V gene lookup returns CDR1 SGHTA and CDR2 FQGNSA. The CDR3 has 13 residues. Deletions cut 10 bases from V and 0 bases from J, with 7 bases between. This CDR3 reads CAIVSSYNSPLHF. CDR3 nucleotides: TGTGCCATCGTGAGCTCCTATAATTCACCCCTCCACTTT.